This TCR beta chain appears in the sequencing data of a study of Ad26.COV2.S vaccination and SARS-CoV-2 variants. Study observations and caveats: Vaccinees and placebo recipients showed similar non-spike TCR breadth.

Clones were sequenced by immunoSEQ multiplex PCR, and TCRdb holds only the in-frame ones, with some missing. This sample has around 300,000 clones, with roughly nine tenths found just once. The germline gives CDR1 LNHDA, CDR2 SQIVND (reference sequence). V lost 6 bases and J 7 bases, leaving 10 bases between the germline ends. This CDR3 comprises 13 residues. A word on this clone: Its antigen is currently unknown.

As to treatment: around 19 received Ad26.COV2.S at low or high dose, single or two shots; about 5 received placebo; per-sample allocation not given. The study sampled participants on day 63 after the first vaccine or placebo injection. The vaccine antigen was prefusion-stabilized Wuhan SARS-CoV-2 spike. The source is a person aged 18-60 years who received the Ad26.COV2.S COVID-19 vaccine or a placebo. The chain recombines TRBV19 with TRBJ1-6; D perhaps matches TRBD1 (5 bases). Sample: peripheral blood, taken in a trial of Ad26.COV2.S vaccine versus placebo. DNA of the CDR3: TGTGCCAGTAGAAGGGGAACGAATTCACCCCTCCACTTT. It yields the protein CASRRGTNSPLHF.